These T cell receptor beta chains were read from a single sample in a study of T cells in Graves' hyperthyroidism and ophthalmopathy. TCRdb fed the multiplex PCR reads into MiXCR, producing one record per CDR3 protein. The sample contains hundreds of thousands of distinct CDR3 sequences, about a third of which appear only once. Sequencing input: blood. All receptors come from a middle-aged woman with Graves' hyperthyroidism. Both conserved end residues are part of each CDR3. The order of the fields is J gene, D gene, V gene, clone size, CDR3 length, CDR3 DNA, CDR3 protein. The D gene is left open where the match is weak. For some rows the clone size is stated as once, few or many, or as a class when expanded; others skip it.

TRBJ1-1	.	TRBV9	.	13	TGTGTCAGCAGCCAGGACACGAACACTGAAGCTTTCTTT	CVSSQDTNTEAFF
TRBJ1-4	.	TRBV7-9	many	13	TGTGCCAGCAGCCCGCGTGGGGATGAAAAACTGTTTTTT	CASSPRGDEKLFF
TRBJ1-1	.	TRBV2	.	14	TGTGCCAGCAGCTCCTTTGGACAGCCAGCTGAAGCTATCTTT	CASSSFGQPAEAIF
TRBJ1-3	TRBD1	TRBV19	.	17	TGTGCCAGTAGTATAGCGGGGACAGGGAGCTCTGGAAACACCATATATTTT	CASSIAGTGSSGNTIYF
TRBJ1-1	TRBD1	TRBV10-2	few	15	TGTGCCAGCAGCGCCCCGGGACAGGGGAGGACTGAAGCTTTCTTT	CASSAPGQGRTEAFF
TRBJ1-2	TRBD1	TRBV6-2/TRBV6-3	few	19	TGTGCCAGCAGTCGACGTCAACAGGGGGCGTCCGCCCGATCCCGTGGCTACACCTTC	CASSRRQQGASARSRGYTF
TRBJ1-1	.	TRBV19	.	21	TGTGCCAGTAGTCCTCGACAGGAACACTTTTCTTTTCAGGCTTGGAACACTGAAGCTTTCTTT	CASSPRQEHFSFQAWNTEAFF
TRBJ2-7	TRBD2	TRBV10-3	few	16	TGTGCCAGCAGCCTGCAGGGACTAGCGGTCCCTTACGAGCAGTACTTC	CASSLQGLAVPYEQYF
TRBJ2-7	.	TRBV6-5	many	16	TGTGCCAGCAGTGCGACGGGGGGCCGACGCTCCTACGAGCAGTACTTC	CASSATGGRRSYEQYF
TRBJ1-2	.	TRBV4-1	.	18	TGCGCCAGCAGCCATTATTTTGGGAGTAGGAAAGCTAACTATGGCTACACCTTC	CASSHYFGSRKANYGYTF
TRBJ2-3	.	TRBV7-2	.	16	TGTGCCAGCAGCCAAGGTCCAGGGCGGTGGGGAGATACGCAGTATTTT	CASSQGPGRWGDTQYF
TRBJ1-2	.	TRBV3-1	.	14	TGTGCCAGCAGCCTAAGAGCCACACCACGGGGCTACACCTTC	CASSLRATPRGYTF
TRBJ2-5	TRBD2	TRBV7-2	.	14	TGTGCCAGCAGCTCGGGGGGGCAGAGAGAGACCCAGTACTTC	CASSSGGQRETQYF
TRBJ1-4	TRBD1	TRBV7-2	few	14	TGTGCCAGCAGCCCAGGACAGGGGAGTGAAAAACTGTTTTTT	CASSPGQGSEKLFF
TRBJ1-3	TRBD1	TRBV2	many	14	TGTGCCAGCAGTGGGACAGGCCTCGGAAACACCATATATTTT	CASSGTGLGNTIYF
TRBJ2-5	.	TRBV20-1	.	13	TGCAGTGCTCCCCGGGCCCTAGTAATCACCCAGTACTTC	CSAPRALVITQYF
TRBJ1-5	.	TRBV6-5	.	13	TGTGCCAGTGTTGGGTCTTTCAATCAGCCCCAGCATTTT	CASVGSFNQPQHF
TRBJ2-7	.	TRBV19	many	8	TGTGCCAACTGCGAGCAGTACTTC	CANCEQYF
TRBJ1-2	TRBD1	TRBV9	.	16	TGTGCCAGCAGCGGGTACCGGGACAGGGCTAACTATGGCTACACCTTC	CASSGYRDRANYGYTF
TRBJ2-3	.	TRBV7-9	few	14	TGTGCCAGCAGCTTAGGTTTTGAGGGAGATACGCAGTATTTT	CASSLGFEGDTQYF
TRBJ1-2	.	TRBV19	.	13	.	CASTTSGRKGYTF